Given below is one T cell receptor beta chain in context. Its antigen is as yet unknown. The V gene lost 5 bases and the J gene lost 5 bases, with 12 bases spanning the gap. Germline-derived CDR1 and CDR2 are DFQATT and SNEGSKA (reference sequence). The CDR3 consists of 12 residues. These data are taken from a study of T cells in Graves' hyperthyroidism and ophthalmopathy. Study-wide findings and caveats: Most thyroid clonotypes expanded above 0.001 were also detected in blood.

TCR beta CDR3 sequences were amplified from RNA transcripts. Initially, a first-round RT-PCR of the TCR CDR3 employed the HTBI primer set. TCRdb redid the calling of the multiplex PCR reads with MiXCR, one entry per CDR3 protein. Of 300,000 to 450,000 distinct CDR3 sequences detected, about 15% appear once; the ten largest clones hold approximately 9.9%. The chain uses TRBV20-1 and TRBJ1-2, with D tentatively TRBD1 (6 bases). The material sequenced was blood. The TCR sequence derives from an older woman with Graves' hyperthyroidism. CDR3 sequence (DNA): TGCAGTGCTCCACAGGGAAGTTATGGCTACACCTTC. Protein sequence: CSAPQGSYGYTF.